This record concerns one T cell receptor (beta chain) sequence. Its antigen remains unidentified. There are no base qualities to consult, and no much larger clone falls within one base. This sample was included in a study of graft-versus-host responses after intestinal transplantation (dated by TCRdb to the early 2020s). With respect to the entire study: The transplants that recipients received were multivisceral, liver-intestinal, or isolated intestinal. The cohort enrolled 24 intestinal transplant recipients, one of whom was a retransplant, and 3 patients without pretransplant specimens were excluded. A peak of at least 4% donor T cells among recipient peripheral blood mononuclear cells was the definition used for donor T cell macrochimerism. All recipients received anti-thymocyte globulin induction followed by maintenance tacrolimus and steroids for around 3 years. Rather than going through the commercial service, samples from three later patients were sequenced in-house on an Illumina MiSeq and processed with MiXCR. After intestinal transplantation, graft-versus-host and host-versus-graft alloreactive T cell clones were followed in the graft, circulation and bone marrow using bulk TCR-beta CDR3 sequencing. To identify alloreactive clones, pre-transplant mixed lymphocyte reaction products were sequenced and then compared with unstimulated pre-transplant donor and recipient T cells.

The library was made by the immunoSEQ multiplex PCR assay. For most patients, genomic DNA was subjected to high-throughput TCR-beta CDR3 sequencing by Adaptive Biotechnologies. In the paper's pipeline: Adaptive's ImmunoSEQ software was the source of the TCR sequencing data for 15 to 20 patients, while a few other patients were processed with MiXCR and VDJtools. Because the origin of CDR3 nucleotide sequences shared between donor and recipient could not be assigned, those sequences were removed. At least 2-fold expansion over unstimulated cells and a minimum CFSE-low frequency of 0.002% (template counts) or 0.001% (read counts) were required for clones to be classified as alloreactive. A clone was considered mappable if detected in the sequenced pre-transplant spleen, lymph node, or MLR CFSE-low populations of the donor or recipient. The cumulative frequency of alloreactive clones was calculated as a percentage of all sequences, weighted by copy number. Imported from immuneACCESS, the table was reduced by TCRdb to in-frame sequences with V and J called. These copies leave out some clones; in studies compared against another copy, an unresolved V gene accounts for under half, and the cause of the remainder is not known. V, J and clone size were drawn from that table, and D and trimming were deduced from the DNA. The sample contains fewer than 50,000 clones, about 91% of them found a single time. The ten largest clones add up to 4.4% of the sample.

Blood samples were collected up to 4 times in the first month after transplant and then at least monthly when available. Spanning cysteine to phenylalanine, the CDR3 consists of 14 amino acids. The entry retains the CDR3 DNA only, 42 bases that are in frame from base 1. Relative to germline, V is missing 4 bases and J is missing 3 bases, with 4 bases of the junction outside any gene match. As encoded in the germline V gene, CDR1 is LGHNA while CDR2 is YNFKEQ. Here is what the overall study found, with its caveats: Early after transplant, peak levels of circulating GvH clones were found to be associated with declines in HvG clones. GvH clones were detected in recipient bone marrow, and some of these GvH clones were observed earlier in ileal mucosa or blood, consistent with an intestinal mucosal origin. Patients with donor T cell macrochimerism had high GvH to HvG T cell clonal ratios in their allografts. The conclusions were limited by the relatively low number and heterogeneity of the intestinal transplant patients.

The material sequenced was PBMCs, taken 524 days after transplant. The chain uses TRBV4-2 and TRBJ1-2; TRBD1 lines up with 8 middle nucleotides. This TCR was recovered from a human patient who received an intestinal transplant, so some T cells may come from the graft donor. The DNA reads TGTGCCAGCAGCCCTGGACAGGGACACTATGGCTACACCTTC. Its translation is CASSPGQGHYGYTF.